Below are 4 T cell receptor beta chains sequenced from a single sample in a study of OX40 agonist ivuxolimab in advanced cancers. Data came from immunoSEQ multiplex PCR; TCRdb stores just in-frame clones and leaves some out. The sample yields about 58,000 clones, 85% to 90% seen once. The input for sequencing was CD4+ or CD8+ T cells sorted from blood, taken in a trial of the OX40 agonist ivuxolimab. These receptors all come from an adult with an advanced solid tumor such as melanoma, head and neck, liver or kidney cancer.

This clone has just one count. The chain employs TRBV5-4 and TRBJ2-2, with D perhaps matching TRBD2 (5 bases). The germline V and J ends were trimmed by 0 bases and 6 bases, with 9 bases remaining between them. CDR3 length: 14 residues. Germline V CDR1 and CDR2: SGHNT, YYREEE (reference sequence). CDR3 sequence reads: CASSLGRNAGELFF. The CDR3, as DNA: TGTGCCAGCAGCTTGGGGAGGAATGCCGGGGAGCTGTTTTTT. Supplemented by reference TRBV5-4 and TRBJ2-2, the full variable domain reads ETGVTQSPTHLIKTRGQQVTLRCSSQSGHNTVSWYQQALGQGPQFIFQYYREEENGRGNFPPRFSGLQFPNYSSELNVNALELDDSALYLCASSLGRNAGELFFGEGSRLTVL.

The gene calls are TRBV11-1 and TRBJ1-6; 12 bases match TRBD1. Germline loops: CDR1 SGHAT, CDR2 FQDESV (reference sequence). The CDR3 spans 15 residues. With 5 bases clipped from V and 10 bases from J, the junction kept 6 bases outside the gene matches. Written as DNA, the CDR3 is TGTGCCAGCAGCCAAGGGACAGGGGGCAGGTCACCCCTCCACTTT. It translates to CASSQGTGGRSPLHF.

The table lists this clone with a few counts. This chain joins TRBV18 and TRBJ2-1; 13 nucleotides match TRBD2. The CDR3 extends over 16 amino acids. J was trimmed by 12 bases and V by 3 bases; bases with no gene match: 11. Germline CDR1 is KGHSH and CDR2 is LQKENI. CDR3 bases: TGTGCCAGCTCACCCAGTACGGGGACTAGCGGGGTGGTGCAGTTCTTC. Translating gives CASSPSTGTSGVVQFF.

This clone was observed a handful of times. V usage is TRBV7-9 and J usage is TRBJ1-3, with a weak D call TRBD1 (6 bases). CDR1 and CDR2 (germline): SEHNR, FQNEAQ (reference sequence). The CDR3 has 16 amino acids. Deletions cut 5 bases from V and 0 bases from J, with 14 bases between. This CDR3 reads CASSPRGHLSGNTIYF. Here the CDR3 DNA reads TGTGCCAGCAGCCCACGGGGACACCTCTCTGGAAACACCATATATTTT. The whole variable domain, filled in from reference TRBV7-9 and TRBJ1-3, reads DTGVSQNPRHKITKRGQNVTFRCDPISEHNRLYWYRQTLGQGPEFLTYFQNEAQLEKSRLLSDRFSAERPKGSFSTLEIQRTEQGDSAMYLCASSPRGHLSGNTIYFGEGSWLTVV.